The 28 T cell receptor beta chains below all came from one sample that was sequenced in a study of blood T cell repertoires in COVID-19. TCRdb's table, derived via immunoSEQ multiplex PCR, lists solely in-frame clones and lacks some. The sample lists a few hundred thousand clones, approximately 92% seen once, with 0.95% to 1.3% in the top ten. Material: PBMCs or T cells enriched from blood (not recorded which). These receptors were taken from a young man who had recovered from COVID-19.

J is TRBJ1-2 and V is TRBV3-1 (or the pseudogene TRBV3-2); D might be TRBD1 (5 bases). Trimming left V 4 bases short and J 2 bases short, with 8 bases between. The CDR3 is 13 amino acids. The germline V gene encodes CDR1 LGHDT and CDR2 YNNKEL (reference sequence). CDR3 loop: CASSRDLNYGYTF. The CDR3 DNA is TGTGCCAGCAGCCGGGACTTGAACTATGGCTACACCTTC.

This clone was detected only a few times. The V call is TRBV29-1, the J call TRBJ1-1; D unresolved. This CDR3 has 13 residues. V was clipped by 4 bases and J by 5 bases, with 14 bases between them. The V gene's germline CDR1 is SQVTM and CDR2 ANQGSEA. The CDR3 here is CSVGREGRTEAFF. CDR3 DNA sequence: TGCAGCGTTGGTAGGGAAGGGAGAACTGAAGCTTTCTTT.

This chain links TRBV25-1 with TRBJ2-3; D possibly corresponds to TRBD1 (6 bases). Trimming took off 5 bases at V and 2 bases at J, with 8 bases between the two ends. The V gene's germline CDR1 is MGHDK and CDR2 SYGVNS. There are 13 residues in the CDR3. CDR3 sequence reads: CASSRDNTDTQYF. The CDR3, as DNA: TGTGCCAGCAGTAGGGACAACACAGATACGCAGTATTTT.

The rearrangement joins TRBV6-5 to TRBJ2-2, with a possible D match to TRBD1 (5 bases). Germline CDR1 is MNHEY and CDR2 is SVGAGI. The CDR3 runs to 15 residues. Trimming left V 7 bases short and J 2 bases short, with 14 bases between. CDR3 sequence: CASTQGHTNTGELFF. DNA of the CDR3: TGTGCCAGCACCCAAGGACATACTAACACCGGGGAGCTGTTTTTT.

J is TRBJ1-1 and V is TRBV3-1 (or the pseudogene TRBV3-2), with TRBD1 as a possible D gene (5 bases). Germline CDR1 reads LGHDT; CDR2 reads YNNKEL (reference sequence). This CDR3 has 14 residues. V lost 3 bases, J lost 1 base, and 9 bases lay in between. For the CDR3, the DNA is TGTGCCAGCAGCCACCGCGGGACGAACACTGAAGCTTTCTTT. It translates to CASSHRGTNTEAFF.

The chain recombines TRBV13 with TRBJ1-2; 9 bases agree with TRBD1. The CDR3 length is 15 residues. The junction had 7 bases not matched to a gene; V was cut back by 5 bases and J by 3 bases. Germline-derived CDR1 and CDR2 are PRHDT and FYEKMQ (reference sequence). CDR3 coding DNA: TGTGCCAGCAGCCTGGACAGGGGAGGTTACTATGGCTACACCTTC. Protein sequence: CASSLDRGGYYGYTF.

The V call is TRBV28, the J call TRBJ2-1; possible D gene TRBD2, 5 bases. V was cut by 5 bases and J by 3 bases, with 14 bases left in between. Germline V gene lookup returns CDR1 MDHEN and CDR2 SYDVKM. This CDR3 region has 15 residues. CDR3 sequence (DNA): TGTGCCAGCAGTCCGGGGTCGGGGTACTACAATGAGCAGTTCTTC. Amino acids: CASSPGSGYYNEQFF.

The genes are TRBV5-6 and TRBJ2-3; 15 positions match TRBD2. The CDR3 extends over 18 amino acids. V trimming: 3 bases; J trimming: 2 bases; junction bases outside the gene matches: 7. In germline, CDR1 is SGHDT, CDR2 YYEEEE. The DNA for the CDR3 is TGTGCCAGCAGCTCAGGACTAGCGGGAGGGCCATTCACAGATACGCAGTATTTT. Translated, it gives CASSSGLAGGPFTDTQYF.

This clone has just one count. This sequence joins TRBV5-8 and TRBJ2-1, with D maybe TRBD2 (6 bases). The CDR3 sequence is 14 residues long. The germline gives CDR1 SGHTS, CDR2 YDEGEE. V shed 6 bases and J shed 7 bases, with 17 bases lying between them. The CDR3 nucleotides are TGTGCCAGCACGCGGGGAGTGCACACGAATGAGCAGTTCTTC. Protein product: CASTRGVHTNEQFF.

The chain couples TRBV7-2 to TRBJ2-1; D gene ambiguous. The V and J ends lost 2 bases and 5 bases respectively, with 7 bases between them. This CDR3 comprises 13 residues. Germline V lookup: CDR1 SGHTA, CDR2 FQGNSA. The DNA for the CDR3 is TGTGCCAGCAGCTTAAACACCCACAATGAGCAGTTCTTC. Translated, it gives CASSLNTHNEQFF.

The CDR3 DNA follows: TGTGCCAGCAGCCCGTCGGGACTGACTGAGCAGTACTTC. Translated: CASSPSGLTEQYF. The V gene is TRBV3-1 (or the pseudogene TRBV3-2), the J gene TRBJ2-7; D might be TRBD2 (6 bases). Trimming cost V 4 bases and J 7 bases, with 14 bases left between them. The CDR3 sequence is 13 residues long. CDR1 is LGHDT, CDR2 YNNKEL, per germline (reference sequence).

CDR3 amino acids: CASSISTGGRAGYTF. CDR3 coding DNA: TGTGCCAGCAGCATATCAACAGGGGGCAGGGCTGGCTACACCTTC. The chain is built from TRBV9 and TRBJ1-2; 9 positions match TRBD1. The CDR3 consists of 15 residues. V shed 4 bases, J shed 7 bases, and the junction held 11 bases outside the gene matches. In germline, CDR1 is SGDLS, CDR2 YYNGEE.

This rearrangement joins TRBV19 to TRBJ2-3; 9 bases map to TRBD1. The junction had 6 bases not matched to a gene; V was cut back by 4 bases and J by 4 bases. Germline CDR1 and CDR2: LNHDA and SQIVND (reference sequence). The CDR3 spans 15 residues. CDR3: CASSREQGAADTQYF. CDR3 in DNA: TGTGCCAGTAGTAGGGAACAGGGGGCCGCAGATACGCAGTATTTT.

The rearrangement uses TRBV7-8 and TRBJ2-1, with a tentative D call TRBD2 (6 bases). CDR3 size: 14 residues. Per the germline V gene, CDR1 is SGHVS and CDR2 is FQNEAQ. V shed 8 bases and J shed 3 bases, with 14 bases lying between them. The CDR3 nucleotides are TGTGCCAGCGGTTATAGCGGATTCTACAATGAGCAGTTCTTC. It specifies CASGYSGFYNEQFF.

This clone showed up just a few times. The chain employs TRBV11-3 and TRBJ2-2; D unresolved. Trimming stripped 4 bases from V and 4 bases from J, with 4 bases between. CDR1 and CDR2 (germline): SGHNT, YENEEA. The CDR3 has 12 amino acids. The CDR3 here is CASSSGTGELFF. In DNA, the CDR3 is TGTGCCAGCAGCTCGGGCACCGGGGAGCTGTTTTTT.

The J gene is TRBJ2-7, the V gene TRBV12-3 or TRBV12-4; the match to TRBD2 covers 7 bases. The V and J ends lost 6 bases and 6 bases, in that order; junction bases with no gene match: 8. This CDR3 is built from 13 residues. CDR3 residues: CASRPTSSSEQYF. The CDR3 DNA reads as TGTGCCAGCAGACCGACTAGCTCCAGCGAGCAGTACTTC.

The CDR3: CASSSPGGGSNQPQHF. The CDR3 DNA reads as TGTGCCAGTAGTTCCCCGGGGGGAGGCAGCAATCAGCCCCAGCATTTT. The chain is built from TRBV19 and TRBJ1-5; D may be TRBD1 (5 bases). The V and J ends lost 5 bases and 1 base respectively, with 15 bases between them. CDR1 and CDR2 from the germline V gene are LNHDA and SQIVND (reference sequence). This CDR3 has 16 amino acids.

The chain combines TRBV9 with TRBJ2-7; a possible D gene is TRBD2 (6 bases). The V end was cut by 2 bases, the J end by 2 bases, with 20 bases between. CDR1 SGDLS and CDR2 YYNGEE come from the germline V gene. The CDR3 runs to 17 residues. Written as DNA, the CDR3 is TGTGCCAGCAGCGTCGGGTATGGCGCGGGAAAAACCTACGAGCAGTACTTC. This gives the protein CASSVGYGAGKTYEQYF.

The genes are TRBV7-9 and TRBJ2-7; D might be TRBD1 (5 bases). The CDR3 runs to 14 residues. Trimming removed 1 base at V and 3 bases at J, with 10 bases between. The germline gives CDR1 SEHNR, CDR2 FQNEAQ (reference sequence). The CDR3 region has the DNA TGTGCCAGCAGCTTAGACGGACACAGCTACGAGCAGTACTTC. Its protein is CASSLDGHSYEQYF.

V is TRBV30 and J is TRBJ1-2, with 7 bases matching TRBD1. The CDR3 has 13 residues. V lost 4 bases to trimming and J lost 2 bases; unmatched junction nucleotides: 4. Germline CDR1 is GTSNPN and CDR2 is SVGIG (reference sequence). The DNA of the CDR3 is TGTGCCTGGAACAGGGGCGGCAACTATGGCTACACCTTC. It is translated as CAWNRGGNYGYTF.

The gene calls are TRBV29-1 and TRBJ1-2, with 9 bases that match TRBD1. The CDR3 spans 14 residues. CDR1 and CDR2 (germline): SQVTM, ANQGSEA. V dropped 4 bases and J dropped 7; count of bases not matched to a gene: 10. The CDR3 protein is CSVGHRDRVFGYTF. In DNA, the CDR3 is TGCAGCGTTGGACACCGGGACAGGGTTTTTGGCTACACCTTC.

Here the CDR3 DNA reads TGTGCCAGCAGTTCAGGACAGGGGGTGACTGAAGCTTTCTTT. This translates into CASSSGQGVTEAFF. The rearrangement joins TRBV6-5 to TRBJ1-1, with 10 nucleotides matching TRBD1. V was pared by 4 bases and J by 5 bases, with 4 bases of the junction left unmatched. Germline V gene lookup returns CDR1 MNHEY and CDR2 SVGAGI. The CDR3 sequence is 14 residues long.

The CDR3 nucleotides are TGCGCCAGCAGTGCCCACAGGGGTCAGCCCCAGCATTTT. Amino acid sequence: CASSAHRGQPQHF. The V gene is TRBV10-1, the J gene TRBJ1-5; 7 bases line up with TRBD1. Germline loops: CDR1 WNHNN, CDR2 SYGVQD (reference sequence). The CDR3 extends over 13 amino acids. V shed 4 bases, J shed 6 bases, and the junction held 3 bases outside the gene matches.

The chain couples TRBV28 to TRBJ2-1; the match to TRBD1 covers 7 bases. Germline V gene data show CDR1 as MDHEN and CDR2 as SYDVKM. V was pared by 4 bases and J by 6 bases, with 6 bases of the junction left unmatched. The CDR3 is made up of 14 amino acids. This CDR3 reads CASSWDSSGNEQFF. The CDR3, as DNA: TGTGCCAGCAGTTGGGACAGCTCGGGCAATGAGCAGTTCTTC.

The chain combines TRBV18 with TRBJ1-4; D is undetermined. CDR1 and CDR2 from the germline V gene are KGHSH and LQKENI. Trimming cost V 0 bases and J 4 bases, with 6 bases left between them. There are 14 residues in the CDR3. The CDR3 nucleotides are TGTGCCAGCTCACCACCTTCAGTTAATGAAAAACTGTTTTTT. Translating it yields CASSPPSVNEKLFF. The full variable domain, its missing parts supplied by reference TRBV18 and TRBJ1-4, is NAGVMQNPRHLVRRRGQEARLRCSPMKGHSHVYWYRQLPEEGLKFMVYLQKENIIDESGMPKERFSAEFPKEGPSILRIQQVVRGDSAAYFCASSPPSVNEKLFFGSGTQLSVL.

The count of this clone is one. The chain is built from TRBV5-6 and TRBJ1-2; 7 nucleotides match TRBD1. The ends lost 4 bases at V and 1 base at J; junction bases unmatched: 7. Per germline, CDR1 SGHDT and CDR2 YYEEEE. The CDR3 consists of 15 residues. The CDR3 DNA is TGTGCCAGCAGCCGGTACAGGGGACTTAACTATGGCTACACCTTC. Translation: CASSRYRGLNYGYTF.

The chain couples TRBV3-1 (or the pseudogene TRBV3-2) to TRBJ2-3; D might be TRBD2 (6 bases). The germline V gene encodes CDR1 LGHDT and CDR2 YNNKEL (reference sequence). The V gene lost 4 bases and the J gene lost 2 bases, with 13 bases spanning the gap. CDR3 length equals 15 residues. Here the CDR3 reads CASSPLGGSTDTQYF. DNA of the CDR3: TGTGCCAGCAGCCCTCTTGGGGGGTCCACAGATACGCAGTATTTT.

A word on this clone: This specimen includes other DNA sequences encoding the same CDR3. The rearrangement uses TRBV4-1 and TRBJ1-2, with 9 bases lining up with TRBD1. This CDR3 has 15 residues. Trimming at V came to 1 base and at J to 2 bases, leaving 2 bases not matched to a gene. CDR1 is MGHRA and CDR2 is YSYEKL in the germline V gene. CDR3 loop: CASSQAGQGNYGYTF. CDR3 coding DNA: TGCGCCAGCAGCCAAGCGGGACAGGGAAACTATGGCTACACCTTC.